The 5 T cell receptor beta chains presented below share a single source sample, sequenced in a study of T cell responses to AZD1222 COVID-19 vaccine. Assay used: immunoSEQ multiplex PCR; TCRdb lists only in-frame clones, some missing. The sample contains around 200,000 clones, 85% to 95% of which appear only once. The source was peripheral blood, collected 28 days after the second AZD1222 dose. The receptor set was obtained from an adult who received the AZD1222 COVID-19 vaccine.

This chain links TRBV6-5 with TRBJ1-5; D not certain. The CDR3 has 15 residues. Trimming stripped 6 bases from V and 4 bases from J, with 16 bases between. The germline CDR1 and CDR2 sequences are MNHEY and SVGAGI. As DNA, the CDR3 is TGTGCCAGCAGAGAGACATCGAGTGGAAATCAGCCCCAGCATTTT. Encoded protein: CASRETSSGNQPQHF.

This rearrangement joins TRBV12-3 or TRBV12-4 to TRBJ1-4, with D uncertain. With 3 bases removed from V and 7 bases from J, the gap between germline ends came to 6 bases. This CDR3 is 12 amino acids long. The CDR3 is CASSFGGEKLFF. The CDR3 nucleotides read TGTGCCAGCAGTTTTGGAGGTGAAAAACTGTTTTTT.

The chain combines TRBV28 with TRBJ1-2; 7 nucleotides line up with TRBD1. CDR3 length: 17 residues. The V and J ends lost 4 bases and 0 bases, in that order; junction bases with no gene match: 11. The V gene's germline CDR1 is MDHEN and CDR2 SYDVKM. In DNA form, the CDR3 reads TGTGCCAGCAGTTCCCGACAGGGACGAAACCCTAACTATGGCTACACCTTC. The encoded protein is CASSSRQGRNPNYGYTF.

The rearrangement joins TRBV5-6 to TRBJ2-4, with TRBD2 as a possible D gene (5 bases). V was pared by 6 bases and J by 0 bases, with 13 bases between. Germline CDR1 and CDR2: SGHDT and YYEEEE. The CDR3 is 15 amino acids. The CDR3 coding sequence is TGTGCCAGCACCCCGGGGTTCTTAGCCAAAAACATTCAGTACTTC. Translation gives CASTPGFLAKNIQYF.

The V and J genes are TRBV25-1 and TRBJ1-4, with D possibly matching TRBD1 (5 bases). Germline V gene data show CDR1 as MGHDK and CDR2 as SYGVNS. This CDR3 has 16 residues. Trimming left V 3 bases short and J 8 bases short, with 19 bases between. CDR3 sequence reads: CASSEVRVRAGEKLFF. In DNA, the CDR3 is TGTGCCAGCAGTGAGGTTAGGGTCAGGGCGGGCGAAAAACTGTTTTTT. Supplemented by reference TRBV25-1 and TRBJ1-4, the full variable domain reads EADIYQTPRYLVIGTGKKITLECSQTMGHDKMYWYQQDPGMELHLIHYSYGVNSTEKGDLSSESTVSRIRTEHFPLTLESARPSHTSQYLCASSEVRVRAGEKLFFGSGTQLSVL.